These T cell receptor beta chains were read from a single sample in a study of blood T cell repertoires in COVID-19. Libraries were prepared by immunoSEQ multiplex PCR; TCRdb keeps only in-frame clonotypes and omits some of them. The sample lists about 210,000 clones, around 90% occurring once. The sequenced sample was peripheral blood. Receptors originate from a young man with acute or convalescent COVID-19. Both conserved end residues are part of each CDR3.

>TRBJ2-1|17|TRBV3-1/TRBV3-2
CASSPSQLAGGRNEQFF
>TRBJ1-6|13|TRBV11-3
CASSRQTSSPLHF
>TRBJ1-5|16|TRBV6-1
CASSEQPGGSNQPQHF
>TRBJ2-5|16|TRBV2
CASSFTGTSGGPSGYF
>TRBJ1-2|14|TRBV5-1
CASSLGQGAKGYTF
>TRBJ2-3|15|TRBV4-2
CASSKEGLAGDTQYF
>TRBJ2-6|16|TRBV6-5
CASSYSSGSGANVLTF
>TRBJ1-4|10|TRBV24-1
CASPGEKLFF
>TRBJ2-5|16|TRBV7-9
CASSLRGSGTAETQYF
>TRBJ2-6|16|TRBV14
CASSQDRVSGANVLTF
>TRBJ2-7|13|TRBV28
CASNRGLKYEQYF
>TRBJ1-1|17|TRBV10-3
CAISPGTGFRDDTEAFF
>TRBJ2-5|15|TRBV27
CASSLAGRIVETQYF
>TRBJ2-3|12|TRBV5-1
CASSFTSGGKYF
>TRBJ2-3|14|TRBV5-6
CASSLSVFTDTQYF
>TRBJ2-3|16|TRBV10-2
CASIYRGPISTDTQYF
>TRBJ1-4|13|TRBV5-6
CATQESTNEKLFF
>TRBJ2-3|15|TRBV6-6
CASHLLRGSTDTQYF
>TRBJ2-2|17|TRBV29-1
CSVVGTSGLLNTGELFF
>TRBJ1-6|15|TRBV27
CASSLSGLLLSPLHF
>TRBJ2-5|15|TRBV2
CASSEEGLATITQYF
>TRBJ1-6|16|TRBV21-1
CASSKVLISYNSPLHF
>TRBJ2-1|15|TRBV7-3
CASSYLAGSYNEQFF
>TRBJ2-5|17|TRBV3-1/TRBV3-2
CASSRTFGTGGLETQYF
>TRBJ1-2|14|TRBV5-1
CASSSYPGNYGYTF
>TRBJ1-1|11|TRBV3-1/TRBV3-2
CASSLGAEAFF
>TRBJ2-1|13|TRBV11-2
CASSLDVSSSHFF
>TRBJ2-7|14|TRBV19
CASSTGQGFYEQYF
>TRBJ2-7|14|TRBV9
CASSAPGTGFEQYF
>TRBJ2-7|14|TRBV19
CASSSAGGPEEQYF
>TRBJ2-2|12|TRBV28
CASSAWAGELFF
>TRBJ2-2|16|TRBV19
CASSRGLPQGPGELFF
>TRBJ1-1|15|TRBV7-9
CASSPTQGFDTEAFF
>TRBJ1-2|13|TRBV5-1
CASSATGFDGYTF
>TRBJ2-7|18|TRBV30
CAWSVDRREALSGYEQYF
>TRBJ2-1|15|TRBV5-1
CASSHQTGTSNEQFF
>TRBJ1-1|16|TRBV9
CASSAGQGLVNTEAFF
>TRBJ2-7|13|TRBV4-2
CASSRDYSYEQYF